Following are 5 T cell receptor beta chains from one sample sequenced in a study of blood T cell repertoires in COVID-19. The repertoire was sequenced with immunoSEQ multiplex PCR; TCRdb's copy has only in-frame clones and lacks some. There are 300,000 to 450,000 clones in the sample; about 90% occur only once, and approximately 1% lies in the top ten. Material: PBMCs or T cells enriched from blood (not recorded which). The receptors shown here come from a woman in her twenties or thirties who had been exposed to COVID-19.

The chain joins TRBV6-5 to TRBJ1-3; D gene ambiguous. V lost 5 bases and J lost 0, with 8 bases in between. CDR1 is MNHEY, CDR2 SVGAGI, per germline. This CDR3 is 14 amino acids long. CDR3 bases: TGTGCCAGCAGTCCGCGCACCTCTGGAAACACCATATATTTT. Protein sequence: CASSPRTSGNTIYF.

This clone was picked up one time. V usage is TRBV30 and J usage is TRBJ1-2, with D possibly matching TRBD1 (5 bases). The CDR3 runs 12 residues. The V end lost 3 bases, the J end lost 3 bases, and 8 bases lay between the germline ends. Germline V gives CDR1 GTSNPN, CDR2 SVGIG (reference sequence). The CDR3 coding sequence is TGTGCCTGGAGAGGGGAGGACTATGGCTACACCTTC. It encodes CAWRGEDYGYTF.

V is TRBV19 and J is TRBJ1-2; weak D call: TRBD1 (6 bases). CDR1 LNHDA and CDR2 SQIVND come from the germline V gene (reference sequence). Trimming cost V 5 bases and J 5 bases, with 27 bases left between them. This CDR3 spans 18 amino acids. The CDR3 region is CASSSPVRLWGLRYGYTF. The CDR3 bases are TGTGCCAGTAGTTCCCCGGTCCGCCTTTGGGGGCTTCGATATGGCTACACCTTC.

The chain combines TRBV5-1 with TRBJ2-7, with D tentatively TRBD1 (6 bases). Trimming cost V 4 bases and J 4 bases, with 12 bases left between them. Germline V gene data show CDR1 as SGHRS and CDR2 as YFSETQ. The CDR3 sequence is 13 residues long. The DNA for the CDR3 is TGCGCCAGCAGCGCCGGAACAGGGTACGAGCAGTACTTC. This encodes CASSAGTGYEQYF.

V and J are TRBV4-2 and TRBJ2-1; the match to TRBD2 covers 7 bases. Germline CDR1 is LGHNA and CDR2 is YNFKEQ. V lost 3 bases, J lost 10 bases, and 9 bases stayed unmatched. The CDR3 consists of 14 residues. In DNA, the CDR3 is TGTGCCAGCAGCCAGCGAAGGGAGGGGCTGGAGCAGTTCTTC. This codes for CASSQRREGLEQFF.